This T cell receptor beta chain was obtained from a study of blood T cells in healthy people across ages (dated by TCRdb to the mid-2010s). Broadly, across the study: In model experiments, roughly one uniquely barcoded TCR beta cDNA molecule per two T cells was captured by template switching. To avoid experimental bias, donors of different ages were distributed randomly across sequencing lanes. For two donors (one aged 18 to 30 and one aged 80 or older), the study analyzed two additional independent replicas of 1 million unique cDNA reads from the same blood draw. Using deep sequencing normalized with unique cDNA molecular identifiers, the study measured how TCR beta repertoire diversity changes with age. Four age groups were formed from the donors: young (average 16 years), middle-aged (around 37), aged (roughly 59) and long-lived (about 80). Broader findings and caveats from the paper: Donor CMV infection status was unknown, potentially confounding age-related changes in expanded clonotypes. Bulk unsorted PBMC profiling prevented conclusive comparison of naive and antigen-experienced compartments. As age increased, observed TCR beta diversity per million T cells dropped in a roughly linear way, and a significant reduction was already evident by age 40. Compared with the aged group, the long-lived group had more naive CD4+ T cells, fewer expanded clones and increased TCR diversity, suggesting age selection. Total diversity estimates from one million sequenced T cells were considered lower bounds and underestimates. The percentage of naive T cells measured by flow cytometry correlated strongly with observed TCR beta diversity.

This clonotype was counted between two and nine times. Its antigen specificity is not known. Base qualities were left out, and no much larger clone turns up one base away. Systemically healthy Caucasian individuals from Russia, some 40 in total and aged about 6 to 95 years, were included as donors. Approximately 9.3 milliliters of peripheral blood were collected from each donor into EDTA-treated Vacutainer tubes. Ficoll-Paque density-gradient centrifugation was used to isolate PBMCs, with at least 6.5 million obtained per sample. Total RNA was extracted from PBMCs with Trizol reagent, with at least 6 micrograms obtained per sample. For every donor, an aliquot of PBMCs went through flow cytometry to measure the percentages of naive CD45RAhigh/CD27high T cells. Library method: 5' RACE. Sequenced using an Illumina HiSeq 2500. A second PCR of about 6 to 11 cycles was run with a J-beta primer mix and a sample-barcoded 5' primer. A unique molecular identifier was introduced onto each TCR beta cDNA molecule by a template-switch 5' adaptor carrying 12 random nucleotides. At least 2.5 million CDR3-containing paired-end reads were obtained from each sample. All of the RNA was converted into first-strand cDNA using the Mint cDNA synthesis kit, with a TRBC-specific oligonucleotide serving as the primer. Following uracil-DNA glycosylase treatment, a first 18-cycle PCR with universal primers M1SS and BC2_uni_R was performed on all cDNA. In the paper's pipeline: For normalization, 1 million high-quality reads, each with a distinct molecular identifier, were randomly selected from each sample. Instead of being binned into consensus sequences, reads with shared molecular identifiers were discarded. CDR3 identification, clonotype clustering and error correction used MiTCR with a Q25 quality threshold and the strictest error-elimination algorithm. A nonparametric unseen species model using Euler transformation provided a lower-bound estimate of total TCR beta diversity. TCRdb reanalyzed the raw reads on its own, using fastp at Q25 for trimming and MiXCR for clone calling, and kept in-frame beta chains. CDR3 protein sequences are deduplicated, and each keeps its most common genes and DNA. V and J calls and clone size were set by TCRdb, not the authors. A total of about a million distinct CDR3 sequences appear in this sample, roughly two fifths of them only once. About an eighth of the sample is taken by the ten largest.

V and J are trimmed by 7 bases and 4 bases, and the gene matches miss 6 bases of the junction. The CDR3, from cysteine to phenylalanine, totals 13 residues. The read is trimmed to its CDR3 DNA, 39 bases read in frame from base 1. The chain is made from TRBV12-3 or TRBV12-4 and TRBJ1-2; TRBD1 matches 7 bases in the middle. The TCR sequence derives from a man younger than 30 in good health. The sequenced sample consisted of blood. Here the CDR3 is given as CASTLTGAYGYTF. The bases read TGTGCCAGCACTCTTACAGGGGCCTATGGCTACACCTTC.